This TCR beta chain originates from a study of regulatory T cells in long-lasting Graves disease. Study information: Treatment with antithyroid drugs for over 5 years, together with positive TSH receptor antibodies, meant persistent Graves' disease.

Time point defined: persistent/refractory GD, antithyroid drugs over 5 years with positive TRAb. TCR sequences were obtained from RNA taken from PBMCs. Doctors identified Graves' disease using the American Thyroid Association guidelines. This clonotype was detected many times. Its antigen is undetermined. Both iRepertoire HTBI primers and Arm-PCR of CDR3 regions were used to build the TCR beta libraries. Via MiXCR, TCRdb re-called the multiplex PCR reads, giving one row per CDR3 protein. The sample carries under 450,000 distinct CDR3 sequences, roughly 20% recorded once. The CDR3 contains 16 residues. The germline gives CDR1 SNHLY, CDR2 FYNNEI. V lost 3 bases and J 2 bases, leaving 15 bases between the germline ends. Regarding the study as a whole: Persistent disease exhibited a predilection for TRBV28, TRBJ1-2 and TRBJ2-5.

The source was peripheral blood mononuclear cells (PBMCs), collected when the disease was refractory, from a patient treated with antithyroid drugs. The V call is TRBV2, the J call TRBJ2-3; D is perhaps TRBD1 (7 bases). This clonotype was obtained from a woman aged 40 to 50 with Graves disease. CDR3: CASSDGSGGYTDTQYF. The CDR3 DNA sequence: TGTGCCAGCAGTGACGGGTCAGGGGGGTACACAGATACGCAGTATTTT.